The 17 T cell receptor beta chains in this list originate from one sample, sequenced in a study of blood T cell dynamics during melanoma immunotherapy. Specified time point: week 3, after first cycle of checkpoint inhibitor. Produced via immunoSEQ multiplex PCR; TCRdb's table is partial and in-frame only. Of 9,500 to 15,000 clones in the sample, approximately 87% were seen once. The source material was blood, sampled from a patient treated with checkpoint blockade. The receptors here all came from a human donor with melanoma.

The rearrangement uses TRBV19 and TRBJ2-7; possible D gene TRBD2, 5 bases. This CDR3 spans 14 amino acids. CDR1 and CDR2 (germline): LNHDA, SQIVND (reference sequence). V was clipped by 6 bases and J by 6 bases, with 18 bases between them. The CDR3 bases are TGTGCCAGTAGCCAGGTGGGAAGAGGAGGCGAGCAGTACTTC. This encodes CASSQVGRGGEQYF.

This chain links TRBV7-2 with TRBJ1-2; 9 bases line up with TRBD1. This CDR3 is built from 15 residues. The V and J ends lost 5 bases and 3 bases, in that order; junction bases with no gene match: 7. Per germline, CDR1 SGHTA and CDR2 FQGNSA. The CDR3 nucleotides are TGTGCCAGCAGCCCGTTCCGGACAGGGGACTATGGCTACACCTTC. It yields the protein CASSPFRTGDYGYTF.

The rearrangement links TRBV7-9 to TRBJ2-3; D remains ambiguous. This CDR3 has 15 amino acids. The germline V and J ends were trimmed by 1 base and 5 bases, with 13 bases remaining between them. The germline V gene encodes CDR1 SEHNR and CDR2 FQNEAQ (reference sequence). CDR3 sequence (DNA): TGTGCCAGCAGCTTAGGTACAGCTTTCGGAGATACGCAGTATTTT. Translating gives CASSLGTAFGDTQYF.

This clone was counted only a few times. The J gene is TRBJ2-4, the V gene TRBV2; 7 bases agree with TRBD1. CDR1 and CDR2 (germline): SNHLY, FYNNEI. The CDR3 is 14 amino acids. V shed 5 bases, J shed 3 bases, and the junction held 4 bases outside the gene matches. CDR3 bases: TGTGCCAGCAGTCCTGGACAGGTCAAAAACATTCAGTACTTC. Amino acid sequence: CASSPGQVKNIQYF.

This sequence joins TRBV10-2 and TRBJ2-5, with TRBD2 matching 16 bases. CDR3 size: 21 residues. Germline CDR1 WSHSY, CDR2 SAAADI. V was pared by 10 bases and J by 0 bases, with 20 bases of the junction left unmatched. CDR3 coding DNA: TGCGCCACCCGGCAAGGCCCCCTGGGACTAGCGGGAGGGTTTCACCAAGAGACCCAGTACTTC. This sequence encodes CATRQGPLGLAGGFHQETQYF.

The genes are TRBV7-8 and TRBJ1-2, with 9 bases matching TRBD1. CDR1 and CDR2 (germline): SGHVS, FQNEAQ. CDR3 length: 15 amino acids. After removal of 5 bases from V and 6 bases from J, the junction contained 10 bases not matched to a gene. The CDR3 sequence: CASSPQRQGVHGYTF. The DNA for the CDR3 is TGTGCCAGCAGCCCACAACGACAGGGGGTACATGGCTACACCTTC. Variable domain in full (rest from reference TRBV7-8 and TRBJ1-2): GAGVSQSPRYKVAKRGQDVALRCDPISGHVSLFWYQQALGQGPEFLTYFQNEAQLDKSGLPSDRFFAERPEGSVSTLKIQRTQQEDSAVYLCASSPQRQGVHGYTFGSGTRLTVV.

The chain recombines TRBV6-1 with TRBJ2-5, with D perhaps matching TRBD1 or TRBD2 (5 bases each). Trimming removed 10 bases from V and 11 bases from J, with 23 bases in between. Germline values: CDR1 MNHNS, CDR2 SASEGT. The CDR3 covers 13 residues. CDR3: CATTGTGLGEQYF. The CDR3 nucleotides are TGTGCCACCACCGGGACGGGGTTGGGGGAGCAGTACTTC.

This chain uses TRBV2 with TRBJ2-7, with D perhaps matching TRBD1 (5 bases). The germline CDR1 and CDR2 sequences are SNHLY and FYNNEI. V dropped 0 bases and J dropped 8 bases, with 11 bases sitting between them. CDR3 length: 13 amino acids. The CDR3 nucleotides read TGTGCCAGCAGTGAAGCATATCAGGGCCAGCAGTACTTC. This encodes CASSEAYQGQQYF.

V usage is TRBV7-2 and J usage is TRBJ1-6; D is unclear. Trimming left V 0 bases short and J 6 bases short, with 9 bases between. In germline, CDR1 is SGHTA, CDR2 FQGNSA. The CDR3 extends over 15 amino acids. CDR3 sequence (DNA): TGTGCCAGCAGCTTAGCGGCGGGTTTTAATTCACCCCTCCACTTT. Its translation is CASSLAAGFNSPLHF. Complete variable domain (other parts from reference TRBV7-2 and TRBJ1-6): GAGVSQSPSNKVTEKGKDVELRCDPISGHTALYWYRQSLGQGLEFLIYFQGNSAPDKSGLPSDRFSAERTGGSVSTLTIQRTQQEDSAVYLCASSLAAGFNSPLHFGNGTRLTVT.

This sequence joins TRBV30 and TRBJ2-7, with unresolved D. The CDR3 extends over 13 amino acids. Germline loops: CDR1 GTSNPN, CDR2 SVGIG (reference sequence). Trimming shortened V by 1 base and J by 1 base, and 8 bases separated the two germline ends. DNA of the CDR3: TGTGCCTGGAGTGCACGGAGTTCCTACGAGCAGTACTTC. Translating it yields CAWSARSSYEQYF.

This chain's CDR3 is CASKDRGRLGYTF. DNA of the CDR3: TGTGCCAGCAAGGACAGGGGGCGACTTGGCTACACCTTC. The chain combines TRBV6-5 with TRBJ1-2; 11 bases map to TRBD1. Germline V gives CDR1 MNHEY, CDR2 SVGAGI. The CDR3 spans 13 residues. Losses at the gene ends were 7 bases for V and 7 bases for J; bases not matched to a gene: 5.

V gene TRBV9 combines with J gene TRBJ2-3; the D call may be TRBD1 or TRBD2 (5 bases each). In germline, CDR1 is SGDLS, CDR2 YYNGEE. Trimming shortened V by 5 bases and J by 5 bases, and 12 bases separated the two germline ends. This CDR3 comprises 13 residues. This chain's CDR3 is CASSYGAGDTQYF. CDR3 sequence (DNA): TGTGCCAGCAGTTACGGGGCTGGAGATACGCAGTATTTT. Full variable domain (outside the CDR3, taken from reference TRBV9 and TRBJ2-3): DSGVTQTPKHLITATGQRVTLRCSPRSGDLSVYWYQQSLDQGLQFLIQYYNGEERAKGNILERFSAQQFPDLHSELNLSSLELGDSALYFCASSYGAGDTQYFGPGTRLTVL.

The V gene is TRBV6-1, the J gene TRBJ2-4; D possibly corresponds to TRBD1 (6 bases). This CDR3 has 15 amino acids. The V and J ends lost 8 bases and 6 bases respectively, with 20 bases between them. The germline gives CDR1 MNHNS, CDR2 SASEGT. DNA of the CDR3: TGTGCCAGCGCCCTCCGGGACACTCCTTTAAACATTCAGTACTTC. Translated, it gives CASALRDTPLNIQYF.

J is TRBJ2-5 and V is TRBV4-2, with 12 positions matching TRBD2. The CDR3 is 17 amino acids. CDR1 is LGHNA, CDR2 YNFKEQ, per germline. Trimming took 0 bases from V and 4 from J; bases not matched to a gene: 6. The CDR3 spells CASSQDASGGAGETQYF. CDR3 nucleotide sequence: TGTGCCAGCAGCCAAGATGCTAGCGGGGGGGCAGGAGAGACCCAGTACTTC.

The V call is TRBV10-1, the J call TRBJ2-3; 15 bases match TRBD2. J was trimmed by 12 bases and V by 2 bases; bases with no gene match: 3. This CDR3 comprises 14 residues. Germline loops: CDR1 WNHNN, CDR2 SYGVQD (reference sequence). In DNA, the CDR3 is TGCGCCAGCAGTGAGGGGACTAGCGGGAGGCTCCAGTATTTT. Protein sequence: CASSEGTSGRLQYF.

The J gene is TRBJ1-1, the V gene TRBV6-4, with D tentatively TRBD1 (5 bases). Germline CDR1 reads MRHNA; CDR2 reads SNTAGT. The CDR3 runs to 14 residues. Trimming shortened V by 6 bases and J by 0 bases, and 11 bases separated the two germline ends. The CDR3 here is CASRDTNLNTEAFF. The CDR3 DNA reads as TGTGCCAGCAGGGACACTAATCTGAACACTGAAGCTTTCTTT.

The chain carries TRBV7-9 and TRBJ2-3; D is unresolved. This CDR3 is built from 17 residues. Between the trimmed V and J ends, which lost 5 bases and 0 bases, there was a span of 18 bases. Germline loops: CDR1 SEHNR, CDR2 FQNEAQ (reference sequence). Here the CDR3 DNA reads TGTGCCAGCAGCCCACTCCCTCTCGGACCTAGCACAGATACGCAGTATTTT. Its protein product is CASSPLPLGPSTDTQYF.